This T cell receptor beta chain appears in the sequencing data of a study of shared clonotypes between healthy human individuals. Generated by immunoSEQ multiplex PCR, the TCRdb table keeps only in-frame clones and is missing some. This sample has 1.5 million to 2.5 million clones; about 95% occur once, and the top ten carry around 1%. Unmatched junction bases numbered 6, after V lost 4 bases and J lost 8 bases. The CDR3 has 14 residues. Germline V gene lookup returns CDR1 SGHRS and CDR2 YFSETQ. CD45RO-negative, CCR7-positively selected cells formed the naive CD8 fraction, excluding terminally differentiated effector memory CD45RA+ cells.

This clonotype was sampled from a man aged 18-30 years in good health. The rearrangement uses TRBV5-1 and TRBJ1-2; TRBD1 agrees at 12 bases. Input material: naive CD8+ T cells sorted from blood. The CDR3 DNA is TGCGCCAGCAGCCCGGGACAGGGGGCCGAGGGCTACACCTTC. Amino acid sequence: CASSPGQGAEGYTF.